This T cell receptor (beta chain) was profiled in a study of lymphopenia after photon versus proton radiotherapy. Overall study results and limits: Under photons, naive T cells and diversity fell while effector/memory populations rose. Oligoclonal CD8+ Temra expansion after nadir drove photon patients' diversity drop.

This clone was seen a handful of times. Its cognate antigen is unknown. The germline V gene has CDR1 LNHDA and CDR2 SQIVND (reference sequence). CDR3 size: 12 residues. The V and J ends lost 0 bases and 6 bases respectively, with 2 bases between them. Measured with immunoSEQ multiplex PCR; TCRdb has only the in-frame clones, and not every one. The profile shows about 30,000 clones, 89% of them singletons. Sequencing used peripheral blood, obtained from a patient treated with proton-based radiotherapy. The chain recombines TRBV19 with TRBJ2-2; no reliable D call. The clonotype originates from an older woman with pancreatic cancer. Some clones in this sample may be carry-over from other donors' samples. The DNA for the CDR3 is TGTGCCAGTAGTATAGACCCCGGGGAGCTGTTTTTT. It encodes CASSIDPGELFF.